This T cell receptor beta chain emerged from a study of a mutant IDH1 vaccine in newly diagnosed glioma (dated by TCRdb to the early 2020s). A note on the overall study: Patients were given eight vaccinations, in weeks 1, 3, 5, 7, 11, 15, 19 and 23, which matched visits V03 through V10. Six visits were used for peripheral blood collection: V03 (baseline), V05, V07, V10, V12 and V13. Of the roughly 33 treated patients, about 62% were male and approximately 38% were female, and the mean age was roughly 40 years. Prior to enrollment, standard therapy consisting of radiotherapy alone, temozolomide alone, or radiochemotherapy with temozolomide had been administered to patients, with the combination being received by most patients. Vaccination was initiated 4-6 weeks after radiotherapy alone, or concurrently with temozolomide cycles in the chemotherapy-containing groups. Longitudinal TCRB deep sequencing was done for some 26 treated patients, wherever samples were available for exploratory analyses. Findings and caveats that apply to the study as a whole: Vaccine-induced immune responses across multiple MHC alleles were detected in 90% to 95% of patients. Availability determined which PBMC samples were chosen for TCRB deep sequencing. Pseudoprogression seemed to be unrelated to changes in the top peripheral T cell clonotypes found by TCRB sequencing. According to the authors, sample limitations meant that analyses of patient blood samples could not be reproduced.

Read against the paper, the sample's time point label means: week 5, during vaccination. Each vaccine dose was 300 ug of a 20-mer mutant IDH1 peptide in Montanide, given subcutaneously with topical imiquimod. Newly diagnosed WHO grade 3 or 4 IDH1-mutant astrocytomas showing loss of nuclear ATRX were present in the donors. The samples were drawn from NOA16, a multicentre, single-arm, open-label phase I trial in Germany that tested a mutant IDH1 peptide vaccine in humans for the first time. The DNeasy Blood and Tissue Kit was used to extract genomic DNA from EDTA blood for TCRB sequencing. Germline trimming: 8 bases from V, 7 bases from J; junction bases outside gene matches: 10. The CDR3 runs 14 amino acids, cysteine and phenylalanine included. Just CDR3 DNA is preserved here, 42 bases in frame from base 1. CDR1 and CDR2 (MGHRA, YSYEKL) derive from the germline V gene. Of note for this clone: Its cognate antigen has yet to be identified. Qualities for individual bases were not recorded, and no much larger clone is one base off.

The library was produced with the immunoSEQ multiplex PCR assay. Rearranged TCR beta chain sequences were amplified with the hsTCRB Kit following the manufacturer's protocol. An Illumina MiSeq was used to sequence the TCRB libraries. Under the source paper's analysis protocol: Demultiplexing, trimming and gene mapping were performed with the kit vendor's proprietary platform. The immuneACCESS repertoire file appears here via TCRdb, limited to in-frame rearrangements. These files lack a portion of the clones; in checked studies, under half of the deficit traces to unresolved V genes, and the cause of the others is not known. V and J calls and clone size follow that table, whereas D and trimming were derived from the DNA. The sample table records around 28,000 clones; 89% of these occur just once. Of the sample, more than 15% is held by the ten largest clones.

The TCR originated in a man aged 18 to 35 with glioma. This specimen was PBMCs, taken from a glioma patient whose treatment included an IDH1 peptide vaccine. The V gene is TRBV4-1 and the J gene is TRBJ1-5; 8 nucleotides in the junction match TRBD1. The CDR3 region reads CASSPTGAGQPQHF. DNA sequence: TGCGCCAGCTCCCCGACAGGGGCTGGGCAGCCCCAGCATTTT.